This T cell receptor (beta chain) stems from a study of blood T cell repertoires in COVID-19. TCRdb's copy holds only in-frame clones and misses some; the assay was immunoSEQ multiplex PCR. The sample contains 190,000 or so clones, 75% to 90% of which appear only once. Trimming left V 9 bases short and J 1 base short, with 9 bases between. The CDR3 totals 12 residues. The sequence was collected from a woman in her 30s who had been exposed to COVID-19. Sequenced sample: PBMCs or T cells enriched from blood (not recorded which). V is TRBV12-3 or TRBV12-4 and J is TRBJ1-2; D not resolved. DNA of the CDR3: TGTGCCAGTTCAGGATTTAACTATGGCTACACCTTC. This codes for CASSGFNYGYTF.